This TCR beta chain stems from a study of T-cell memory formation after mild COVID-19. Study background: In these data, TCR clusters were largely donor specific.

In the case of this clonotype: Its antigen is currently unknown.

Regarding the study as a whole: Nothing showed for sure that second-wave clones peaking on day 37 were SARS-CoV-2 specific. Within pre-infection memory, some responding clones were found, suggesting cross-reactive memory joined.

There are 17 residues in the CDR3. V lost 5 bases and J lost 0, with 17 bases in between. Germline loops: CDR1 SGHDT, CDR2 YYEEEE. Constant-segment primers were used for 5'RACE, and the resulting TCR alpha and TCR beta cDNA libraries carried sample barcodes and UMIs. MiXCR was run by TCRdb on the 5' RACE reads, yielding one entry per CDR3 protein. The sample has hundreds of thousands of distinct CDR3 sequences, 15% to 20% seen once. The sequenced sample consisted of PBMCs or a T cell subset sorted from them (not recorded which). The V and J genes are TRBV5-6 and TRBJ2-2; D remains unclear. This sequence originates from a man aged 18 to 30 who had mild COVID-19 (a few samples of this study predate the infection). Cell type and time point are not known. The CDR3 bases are TGTGCCAGCAGACGTGTGCGGCGCAGCGCGAACACCGGGGAGCTGTTTTTT. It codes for CASRRVRRSANTGELFF.